This T cell receptor beta chain is from a study of cytomegalovirus exposure and HLA in healthy donors (dated by TCRdb to the late 2010s). Background on the whole study: According to an earlier analysis of 587 of the donors, some 180 million T cells yielded roughly 100 million unique TCR beta sequences and less than 300 Gb of sequence data. About 300 gigabases of sequencing data and roughly 80 million unique TCR sequences made up an early release that covered 640 HLA-typed donors. The genetic ancestry cluster associated with self-reported Caucasian donors included 70% to 85% of the 398 genotyped donors. The study aimed to test whether cataloging public T cell receptors could reveal signatures of past pathogen exposure. The study used immunosequencing to profile the T cell repertoires of approximately 690 subjects and linked those repertoires to cytomegalovirus serostatus. A separate validation cohort of more than 100 different subjects was used in addition to the roughly 720-subject first cohort. The study combined high-throughput TCR immunosequencing, statistical association of individual TCRs with disease status, and machine learning to predict cytomegalovirus infection status. To study patterns of TCR occurrence, a later analysis re-analyzed previously published TCR beta repertoires from around 700 donors and added high-resolution HLA genotyping. Rather than drawing on any new phenotypic data, the later analysis identified candidate immune exposures from TCR beta sequences and the way those sequences occurred across donors. In an earlier analysis of roughly 580 of the donors, high-throughput TCR beta sequencing was used to judge whether each TCR beta V gene segment behaved as functional or pseudogenic. Donor age, sex, ethnicity and CMV serostatus were compiled together with the repertoire data. In a later genetic analysis, genome-wide SNP genotypes for about three fifths of the 666 donors were used, and that subset was treated as a discovery cohort. All discovery cohort repertoires had been generated on a single sequencing platform. HLA typing included class I and class II loci at four-digit resolution. The number of donors typed differed by locus, with about 629-630 for A, B, C, DRB1 and DQB1, roughly 520 for DQA1, 600 to 610 for DPA1, and around 430 for DPB1. About five DR-DQ haplotypes were treated as single units for association and clustering because of strong linkage in the cohort. Among over 350 genotyped donors of the cohort, an average of approximately 230,000 unique TCR beta nucleotide sequences were sequenced per donor, about a sixth of them non-productive. Overall study outcomes, separate from this receptor: A further reported finding was that TCR beta sequences accurately predicted the HLA-A and HLA-B alleles for most subjects in the first cohort. When HLA alleles, especially DR and DQ, strongly co-occurred, attributing TCR associations to individual alleles was difficult. The 87-base-pair reads could not distinguish some IMGT-functional V segments, including TRBV6-2 and TRBV6-3, so those segments were excluded. According to a later analysis, most CMV-associated TCR beta chains appeared to be HLA-restricted, and the HLA associations seemed to be driven largely by CMV exposure. A later analysis found that TCR association rates varied across HLA loci, with DRB1 alleles showing the most associated TCRs and HLA-C alleles the fewest. The study gave a list of about 170 TCR beta chains associated with cytomegalovirus. In a later analysis, 16,951 TCR beta sequences were associated with specific HLA alleles at a false discovery rate of 0.05. In a later analysis, HLA-associated TCR beta chains showed more clonal expansion and lower generation probabilities than non-associated chains that were equally common. The only immune exposure information available for the cohort was CMV serostatus. The sequencing pipeline was judged likely to have produced a cluster of highly shared sequence variants as a technical artifact. Cytomegalovirus status was reported to be diagnosed by the classifier with high specificity and sensitivity in both the original and validation cohorts. Linkage disequilibrium might explain the correlated functional status among segregating V segments, but an unknown experimental factor could not be ruled out. An earlier analysis of roughly 570 of the donors showed that most TCR beta V segments appeared in productive rearrangements either about 87% or about 30% of the time, which broadly matched IMGT annotations. A few of the identified cytomegalovirus-associated TCR beta chains were confirmed in vitro to be specific for cytomegalovirus antigens. In this cohort, only TCR beta chains were sequenced, and detectable features were limited by the absence of alpha or paired-chain data. Several of the top co-occurrence clusters appeared to be linked to parvovirus B19, influenza, CMV and Epstein-Barr virus, according to a later analysis. Presence/absence analyses assumed roughly uniform sequencing depth across donors, an assumption that may not hold. In a later genetic analysis, fewer N-insertions in productive TCRs were reported among donors in an Asian-associated ancestry cluster than the roughly 670-donor mean. According to the authors, the approach could potentially be generalized to other disease states and immunological phenotypes. V-gene and J-gene trimming of TCR beta chains was associated with a missense DCLRE1C variant in a later genetic analysis, and the association was replicated in an independent cohort. Because some donors lacked HLA typing at each locus, the association tests relied only on the typed subset. Most TCR sequences were observed very rarely across donors, whereas some public TCRs were present in many individuals. Because counts were too low, roughly 18 rarely observed V segments, including chromosome 9 orphons, were left out of the earlier analysis of some 600 of the donors.

In total, roughly 670 healthy bone marrow donors made up the cohort. Cohort members were all nominally healthy when sampled, although unrecorded immune exposures were likely present. The donor was CMV seronegative and belonged to the group of under 400 seronegative cohort members. Each donor provided a peripheral blood sample, and peripheral blood mononuclear cells were used for TCR beta sequencing. The Qiagen DNeasy Blood Extraction Kit was used to extract genomic DNA from the blood cell samples. The library was built by means of the immunoSEQ multiplex PCR assay. The multiplex PCR relied on a mix of 60 forward primers for TCR Vbeta segments and 13 reverse primers for TCR Jbeta segments. The CDR3 region of rearranged TCR beta genes was amplified from genomic DNA by a multiplex PCR assay. The amplified TCR beta libraries were sequenced on the Illumina HiSeq System as 87-base-pair reads. Turning to the authors' computational methods: A later analysis tallied around 87 million unique TCR beta chains across the 650 to 750 repertoires, and roughly 11 million of those chains were shared by two or more donors. To remove PCR and sequencing errors, raw reads were error-corrected and collapsed into unique sequences using a nearest-neighbor algorithm that merged closely related sequences. V, D and J gene segments were assigned by aligning CDR3 sequences to IMGT reference sequences. For a sequence to be retained, a match of at least six nucleotides was required to both a V gene segment and a J gene segment. Rearrangements were classified as productive when the CDR3 lacked stop codons and remained in frame with V and J, and all other rearrangements were classified as non-productive. CDR3 was defined by IMGT convention, running from the second conserved V-encoded cysteine to the conserved J-encoded phenylalanine. The earlier analysis of a few hundred of the donors excluded sequences that lacked an unambiguous match to a single V gene segment. An earlier analysis of 587 of the donors called V segments functional above 56.7% productive rearrangements and segregating when the between-donor standard deviation exceeded 5%. A statistical classification framework was built to diagnose cytomegalovirus status from the catalog of TCR beta chain sequences. V and J gene assignment, in a later analysis, came from comparing TCR nucleotide sequences with IMGT/GENE-DB human TR gene sequences. A later analysis assigned CDR3 sequences and most-parsimonious VDJ recombination scenarios with the TCRdist pipeline. In a later analysis, each TCR beta chain was defined by its CDR3 amino acid sequence together with its V-gene family, and reads lacking a unique V-gene family were excluded. A later analysis removed nearly 600 highly shared, low-generation-probability nucleotide sequences to deal with suspected cross-contamination and a sequencing artifact. In a later analysis, a clonal expansion index was calculated for each public chain from normalized within-repertoire ranks of inferred template counts. Generation probabilities in a later analysis came from a VDJ recombination model fitted to out-of-frame rearrangements, and those results were checked against IGoR. In a later analysis, hypergeometric tests were used to score TCR-TCR, TCR-HLA and TCR-CMV co-occurrence, with a repertoire-size bias correction applied to TCR pairs. To estimate false discovery rates, a later analysis permuted the HLA or CMV assignments 20 times. In a later analysis, co-occurring TCRs were grouped with DBSCAN, and TCRdist sequence similarity was added when clustering was performed within HLA-allele-positive subsets. For co-occurrence clustering, repertoires with fewer than 30,000 or more than 120,000 public chains were excluded, along with several repertoires with anomalous nucleotide sharing. The clones in this table, taken by TCRdb from immuneACCESS, are in-frame only. Not every clone is retained; where verified, under half of the shortfall comes from an unresolved V gene, and the cause of the rest is unknown. The V and J calls and clone size are taken from that table; D and trimming were inferred from the DNA. Present in this sample are around 130,000 clones, 75% to 80% of which were seen just once. 0.94% of the sample is taken by the ten largest.

V was cut back by 4 bases and J by 3 bases, leaving a gap of 18 bases between them. CDR1 and CDR2, per the germline V gene, are SGHDN and FVKESK. Spanning cysteine to phenylalanine, the CDR3 consists of 16 amino acids. Here the CDR3 DNA is all that survives: 48 bases in frame from base 1. As for this clone: Its antigen target is currently unknown. No base quality values were provided; no much bigger clone lies one nucleotide off.

The sequence derives from a woman between 55 and 75 years old in good health and CMV-seronegative. The sample consisted of PBMCs. The V and J genes are TRBV14 and TRBJ1-2; a tentative D match to TRBD1 spans 5 bases. This receptor has the CDR3 CASSPPGALGHYGYTF. The sequenced DNA: TGTGCCAGCAGCCCGCCTGGGGCTCTGGGGCACTATGGCTACACCTTC.